The sequence of this TCR beta chain was determined in a study of Graves' ophthalmopathy and Graves' hyperthyroidism (dated by TCRdb to the late 2010s). General notes on the study: Peripheral blood was collected at initial diagnosis, before any treatment. To tell Graves' ophthalmopathy apart from Graves' hyperthyroidism, and to predict which patients would progress to ophthalmopathy, the study relied on TCR beta repertoire signatures. In total, over 130 blood samples were TCR-sequenced: under 45 ophthalmopathy, approximately 75 hyperthyroidism and approximately 17 hyperthyroidism-to-ophthalmopathy patients. To explore V-J signatures that separate ophthalmopathy from hyperthyroidism, a discovery set of about a hundred patients was enrolled, consisting of fewer than 45 with ophthalmopathy and around 57 with stable hyperthyroidism. The independent validation cohort included 20 or so hyperthyroidism patients plus 17 patients who later progressed from hyperthyroidism to ophthalmopathy. In six hyperthyroidism patients, the T-cell repertoire of thyroid tissue was compared with the T-cell repertoire of blood. Once sampling was done, hyperthyroidism patients were given methimazole at a starting dose of 30 mg daily, while ophthalmopathy patients were given high-dose intravenous methylprednisolone. The study at large found these results: In validation, the model predicted ophthalmopathy progression with about 71% sensitivity and about 77% specificity; 12 predicted patients were CT-confirmed with GO in a median of about 6.1 months. Sample size was not statistically predetermined, and group allocation was not concealed from the investigators. In cross-validation, the 13-signature model distinguished ophthalmopathy from stable hyperthyroidism with 87.88% sensitivity and 81.08% specificity, while in the test set the corresponding values were 80% and 75%. Most of the expanded thyroid clonotypes with a frequency above 0.001 were also detected in blood, and it was suggested that the thyroid immune response may be reflected by blood repertoires.

Trimming takes 1 base off V and 4 bases off J; junction bases not matched to a gene: 6. The CDR3 sequence holds 15 residues, the cysteine and phenylalanine included. The entry retains the CDR3 DNA only, 45 bases that are in frame from base 1. The germline V gene supplies CDR1 SQVTM and CDR2 ANQGSEA. TCR beta CDR3 regions were amplified from RNA transcripts for repertoire sequencing. HTBI primers and the Qiagen OneStep RT-PCR kit were used in a first-round RT-PCR, which was followed by a second-round multiplex PCR, size selection and purification. Sequencing of the libraries was carried out on an Illumina HiSeq2000 in paired-end mode with 100 bp reads. On the authors' methods: SOAPnuke was used to process the reads, removing any read that contained adapters or uncalled bases, had a mean Phred below 15, or lacked an exact match to the constant primer or identifier. High-quality paired reads were merged with COPE v1.2.5. Clonotypes were defined as unique nucleotide sequences and were aligned to IMGT TRB V, D and J references using MiTCR v1.1. The analysis was limited to V-J combinations with a frequency above 0.0001, which together covered around 99% of the repertoires. For each V-J combination, a TCR clonal expansion and chaos score was defined as the ratio of F50 clonal expansion to chaos observed in the TCRdist matrix. Features were reduced by Welch's t-statistics and random forest to 10 to 15 V-J combinations, which fed a naive Bayes classifier. The similarity between thyroid and blood repertoires was quantified using the Morisita-Horn index. TCRdb applied fastp at Q25 and MiXCR to the public reads, then kept only in-frame beta chains. Each entry is one CDR3 protein sequence, shown with its most common DNA and genes. What appears here as the V and J calls and clone size reflects TCRdb's work, not the paper's. The sample yields 200,000 to 250,000 distinct CDR3 sequences; around 50% were counted once. Jointly, the top ten make up around half of the sample.

The ophthalmopathy patients had moderately to severely active disease, with a Clinical Activity Score of 3 or higher, a NOSPECS grade of 4 or higher, and a disease duration of less than 3 months. Anyone with other autoimmune diseases, uncontrolled infections, pregnancy or lactation was excluded from the study. Clinical symptoms, serum thyroxine, TRAb, thyroid ultrasound and orbital computed tomography were used for diagnosis. Ficoll-Paque density gradient centrifugation was used to isolate PBMCs from under 11 ml of fresh peripheral blood. Trizol reagent was used to extract the total RNA, and its quality was then checked on an Agilent 2100 Bioanalyzer. A few counts support this clonotype. Which antigen it targets is not known. There are no base qualities to consult, and no much larger clone falls within one base.

The clonotype originates from an adult man with Graves' ophthalmopathy. The chain links TRBV29-1 with TRBJ2-5, and TRBD1 matches 10 of the central bases. Input material: peripheral blood. The CDR3 reads CSVEGPGQGPETQYF. The bases read TGCAGCGTTGAAGGCCCGGGACAGGGGCCAGAGACCCAGTACTTC.